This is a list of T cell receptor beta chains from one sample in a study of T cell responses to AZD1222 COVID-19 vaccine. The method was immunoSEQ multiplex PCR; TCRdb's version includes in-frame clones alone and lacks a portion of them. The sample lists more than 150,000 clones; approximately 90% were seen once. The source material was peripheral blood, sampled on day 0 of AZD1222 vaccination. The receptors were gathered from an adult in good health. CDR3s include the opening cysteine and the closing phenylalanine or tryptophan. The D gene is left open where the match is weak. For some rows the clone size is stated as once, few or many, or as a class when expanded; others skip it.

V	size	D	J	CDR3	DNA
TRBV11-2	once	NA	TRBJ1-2	CASSLVNYGYTF	TGTGCCAGCAGCTTAGTTAACTATGGCTACACCTTC
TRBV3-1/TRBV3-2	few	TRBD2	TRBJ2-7	CASSQAGGRYEQYF	TGTGCCAGCAGCCAAGCGGGAGGGCGTTACGAGCAGTACTTC
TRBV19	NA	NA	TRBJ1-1	CASSIGGELNTEAFF	TGTGCCAGTAGTATTGGCGGGGAACTAAACACTGAAGCTTTCTTT
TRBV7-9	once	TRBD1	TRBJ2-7	CASSLGGQGPGQYF	TGTGCCAGCAGCTTAGGGGGACAGGGGCCCGGGCAGTACTTC
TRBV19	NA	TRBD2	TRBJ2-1	CASGGEFSGFYGGNEQFF	TGTGCCAGTGGGGGAGAATTTAGCGGGTTTTACGGAGGCAATGAGCAGTTCTTC
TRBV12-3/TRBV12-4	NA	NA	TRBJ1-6	CASSLGPDSPLHF	TGTGCCAGCAGTTTAGGGCCCGATTCACCCCTCCACTTT
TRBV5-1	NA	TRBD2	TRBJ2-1	CASSFPSGRLGYEQFF	TGCGCCAGCAGCTTTCCTAGCGGGAGGTTAGGCTATGAGCAGTTCTTC
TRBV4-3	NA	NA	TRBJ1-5	CASSQDSQDNQPQHF	TGCGCCAGCAGCCAAGATAGCCAGGATAATCAGCCCCAGCATTTT
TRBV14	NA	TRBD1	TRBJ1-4	CASSTGQANEKLFF	TGTGCCAGCAGCACGGGACAGGCTAATGAAAAACTGTTTTTT
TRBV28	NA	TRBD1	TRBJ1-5	CASSFSRQGAGQPQHF	TGTGCCAGCAGTTTCTCCCGACAGGGGGCTGGACAGCCCCAGCATTTT
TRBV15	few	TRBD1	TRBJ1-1	CATSRKPGTENTEAFF	TGTGCCACCAGCAGAAAGCCCGGGACAGAGAACACTGAAGCTTTCTTT
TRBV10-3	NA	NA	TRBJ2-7	CAISESGGSYEQYF	TGTGCCATCAGTGAGTCCGGCGGCAGCTACGAGCAGTACTTC
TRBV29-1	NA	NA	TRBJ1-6	CSVGQGLNSPLHF	TGCAGCGTTGGACAAGGACTTAATTCACCCCTCCACTTT
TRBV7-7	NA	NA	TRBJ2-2	CASSLQGREGTGELFF	TGTGCCAGCAGCTTACAGGGCAGGGAAGGGACCGGGGAGCTGTTTTTT
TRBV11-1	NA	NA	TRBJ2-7	CASTWGQGNYEQYF	TGTGCCAGCACCTGGGGGCAGGGGAATTACGAGCAGTACTTC
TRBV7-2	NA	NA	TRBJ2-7	CASSLGVEQYF	TGTGCCAGCAGCTTAGGGGTCGAGCAGTACTTC
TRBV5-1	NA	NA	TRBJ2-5	CASSLGAGLGETQYF	TGCGCCAGCAGCTTGGGGGCCGGACTCGGTGAGACCCAGTACTTC
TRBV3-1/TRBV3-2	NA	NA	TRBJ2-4	CASSQGGEGGAKNIQYF	TGTGCCAGCAGCCAAGGGGGGGAAGGGGGAGCCAAAAACATTCAGTACTTC
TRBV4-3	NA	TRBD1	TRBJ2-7	CASSRGQGGIYEQYF	TGCGCCAGCAGCCGTGGACAGGGGGGGATCTACGAGCAGTACTTC
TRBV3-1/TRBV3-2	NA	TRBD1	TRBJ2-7	CASSQSSGTGTFSYEQYF	TGTGCCAGCAGCCAAAGCTCCGGGACAGGGACCTTCTCCTACGAGCAGTACTTC
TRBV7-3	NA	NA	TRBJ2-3	CASSELGRTDTQYF	TGTGCCAGCAGCGAACTAGGACGCACAGATACGCAGTATTTT
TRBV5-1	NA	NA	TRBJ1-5	CASSRDGADQPQHF	TGCGCCAGCAGTCGGGACGGAGCGGATCAGCCCCAGCATTTT
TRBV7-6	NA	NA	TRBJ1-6	CASSLQGQHSPLHF	TGTGCCAGCAGCTTACAGGGACAACATTCACCCCTCCACTTT
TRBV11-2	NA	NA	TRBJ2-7	CASYNLEGNSTYEQYF	TGTGCCAGCTACAATTTGGAGGGTAATTCTACCTACGAGCAGTACTTC
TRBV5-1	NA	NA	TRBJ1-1	CASSLFGSPTNTEAFF	TGCGCCAGCAGCTTGTTCGGGAGCCCAACGAACACTGAAGCTTTCTTT
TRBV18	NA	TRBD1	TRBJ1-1	CASSPHRQGLGTEAFF	TGTGCCAGCTCACCACATCGACAGGGATTGGGCACTGAAGCTTTCTTT
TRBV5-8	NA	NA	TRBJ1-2	CASSLNYGYTF	TGTGCCAGCAGCTTGAACTATGGCTACACCTTC
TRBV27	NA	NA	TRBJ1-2	CASSPPAGLGGYTF	TGTGCCAGCAGTCCCCCGGCAGGGCTAGGTGGCTACACCTTC
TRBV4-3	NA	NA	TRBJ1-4	CASSQDLAGLEVFEKLFF	TGCGCCAGCAGCCAAGATTTGGCAGGTTTAGAAGTTTTTGAAAAACTGTTTTTT